Listed below are T cell receptor beta chains from one sample, sequenced in a study of T-cell memory formation after mild COVID-19. A single record per CDR3 protein comes from TCRdb applying MiXCR to the 5' RACE reads. The sample shows some 100,000 distinct CDR3 sequences, 11% of them seen only once. The sample consisted of PBMCs or a T cell subset sorted from them (not recorded which). These receptor sequences come from a man aged 18 to 29 who had mild COVID-19 (a few samples of this study predate the infection). Cell type and time point are not known. Each CDR3 is given with its conserved first and last residue. D genes are given only for firm matches. A row's size may be missing; if present it is once, few, many or a size class.

cdr3_nt | cdr3_aa | d_call | j_call | clone_size | v_call
TGTGCCAGCAGCTTTCATGGACAGGGGTACAATGAGCAGTTCTTC | CASSFHGQGYNEQFF | TRBD1 | TRBJ2-1 | NA | TRBV7-9
TGTGCCAGCAGTTTAAGTAGCGGGGGACTGTCCGGCACAGATACGCAGTATTTT | CASSLSSGGLSGTDTQYF | TRBD2 | TRBJ2-3 | NA | TRBV28
TGTGCCAGCAGTCAGGGGTCGATCGATGGCTACACCTTC | CASSQGSIDGYTF | NA | TRBJ1-2 | few | TRBV6-2/TRBV6-3
TGTGCCAGCAGTTTAGCGTTCCTAGCCTATAATTCACCCCTCCACTTT | CASSLAFLAYNSPLHF | NA | TRBJ1-6 | few | TRBV12-3/TRBV12-4
TGTGCCAGCAGCTTAGAGGGGGCGGCGACCGGGGAGCTGTTTTTT | CASSLEGAATGELFF | TRBD1 | TRBJ2-2 | many | TRBV7-3
TGTGCCATCAGTGAGTCCATGATTAGCGGGGCGACAGATACGCAGTATTTT | CAISESMISGATDTQYF | TRBD2 | TRBJ2-3 | few | TRBV10-3
TGTGCCTGCGGACAGGATCTAACTGAAGCTTTCTTT | CACGQDLTEAFF | TRBD1 | TRBJ1-1 | once | TRBV30
TGTGCCAGCAGCTTAGGAGCAGGGAGCAATCAGCCCCAGCATTTT | CASSLGAGSNQPQHF | NA | TRBJ1-5 | NA | TRBV7-6
TGCAGTGGCGCGCGGGGAGACTATGGCTACACCTTC | CSGARGDYGYTF | NA | TRBJ1-2 | NA | TRBV20-1
TGTGCCAGCAGCCCGACTAGGTTCAATGAGCAGTTCTTC | CASSPTRFNEQFF | NA | TRBJ2-1 | many | TRBV7-2
TGTGCCAGCAGCTTAGGACCCCCTCCCGGGACAGGGGTGGAAGGCTACACCTTC | CASSLGPPPGTGVEGYTF | TRBD1 | TRBJ1-2 | NA | TRBV7-2
TGTGCCAGCAGCGTCTTCGCCGGGACAGAGACGGGTAATGAGCAGTTCTTC | CASSVFAGTETGNEQFF | TRBD1 | TRBJ2-1 | NA | TRBV9
TGTGCCAGCAGCTACCCCGGACAGGGGAACTATGGCTACACCTTC | CASSYPGQGNYGYTF | TRBD1 | TRBJ1-2 | NA | TRBV7-9
TGTGCCAGCAGTTTGGGATCCCCTAATACGCAGTATTTT | CASSLGSPNTQYF | NA | TRBJ2-3 | many | TRBV12-3/TRBV12-4
TGCGCCAGCTCTCCCGCCGTTGGAGTAAATGAAAAACTGTTTTTT | CASSPAVGVNEKLFF | NA | TRBJ1-4 | few | TRBV4-1
TGTGCCAGCAGTTTATTCCCAGCGGGGGCCCAAGAGACCCAGTACTTC | CASSLFPAGAQETQYF | TRBD2 | TRBJ2-5 | NA | TRBV12-3/TRBV12-4
TGCAGCGCGTCCCCGCTCAGCACAGATACGCAGTATTTT | CSASPLSTDTQYF | NA | TRBJ2-3 | few | TRBV29-1
TGTGCCAGCAGTCAATCAACAGGGTTCGGTCAGCCCCAGCATTTT | CASSQSTGFGQPQHF | NA | TRBJ1-5 | few | TRBV27
TGTGCCAGCAGCCAAGATTGGAGCGTTATGGCTGAGCAGTTCTTC | CASSQDWSVMAEQFF | NA | TRBJ2-1 | few | TRBV3-1
TGCGCCAGCAGCTCACCGACCGGGGAGCTGTTTTTT | CASSSPTGELFF | NA | TRBJ2-2 | NA | TRBV4-3
TGTGCCAGCAGCTTGGGACTAGCGGGCCAAGAGACCCAGTACTTC | CASSLGLAGQETQYF | TRBD2 | TRBJ2-5 | many | TRBV7-3
TGTGCCAGCAGTCGTCCCGGGACTAGCGGGGGGGCGTGGGTCGATACGCAGTATTTT | CASSRPGTSGGAWVDTQYF | TRBD2 | TRBJ2-3 | few | TRBV7-9
TGCAGTGCTCCCCAAGGATGGGTTCCCCCCGGGACTAGCGGGGGAGACACAGATACGCAGTATTTT | CSAPQGWVPPGTSGGDTDTQYF | TRBD2 | TRBJ2-3 | few | TRBV20-1
TGCAGCGCCGAACCCCCGGGGTCAGACAGGGTCTTTGCAGATACGCAGTATTTT | CSAEPPGSDRVFADTQYF | TRBD1 | TRBJ2-3 | NA | TRBV29-1
TGCGCCAGCAGCTTGGTAACTTGGACAGCCATCTCTGGGGCCAACGTCCTGACTTTC | CASSLVTWTAISGANVLTF | NA | TRBJ2-6 | few | TRBV5-1
TGTGCCAGCACCGCTGGACAGGGGGTTAGTGAGCAGTTCTTC | CASTAGQGVSEQFF | TRBD1 | TRBJ2-1 | NA | TRBV5-4
TGTGCCAGCACCCTGGGTAGGGGGCCTCAGCCCCAGCATTTT | CASTLGRGPQPQHF | TRBD1 | TRBJ1-5 | few | TRBV2
TGTGCCAGCAGCGTAGAAGGAGTCCACCAAGAGACCCAGTACTTC | CASSVEGVHQETQYF | NA | TRBJ2-5 | NA | TRBV9
TGTGCCAGCAGTTTAGCGCCGCGCTTGGAGACCCAGTACTTC | CASSLAPRLETQYF | NA | TRBJ2-5 | NA | TRBV12-3/TRBV12-4
TGTGCCAGCAGCTTGACAGGGGGTGCCCTAGAGACCCAGTACTTC | CASSLTGGALETQYF | TRBD1 | TRBJ2-5 | few | TRBV5-4
TGTGCCAGCAGGGACCTAGCGGGGACAGATACGCAGTATTTT | CASRDLAGTDTQYF | TRBD2 | TRBJ2-3 | many | TRBV2
TGTGCCAGCAGCTTGAATAGCGGGGGGGCCGAGACCCAGTACTTC | CASSLNSGGAETQYF | TRBD2 | TRBJ2-5 | NA | TRBV5-5
TGTGCCAGCAGCCTAGGGACAGGTCCGCAAGAGACCCAGTACTTC | CASSLGTGPQETQYF | TRBD1 | TRBJ2-5 | NA | TRBV7-9
TGTGCCAGCTTACCCCAGGGGGGGGGCACAGATACGCAGTATTTT | CASLPQGGGTDTQYF | NA | TRBJ2-3 | NA | TRBV27
TGTGCCAGCAGCGGTTGGGGGCGAACTGAAGCTTTCTTT | CASSGWGRTEAFF | NA | TRBJ1-1 | few | TRBV25-1
TGCGCCAGCAGCCGGGATAGGGACAGGTTATCCCTCAATGAGCAGTTCTTC | CASSRDRDRLSLNEQFF | TRBD1 | TRBJ2-1 | NA | TRBV4-3
TGCAGTGCGCTGCGCAGCTACGAGCAGTACTTC | CSALRSYEQYF | NA | TRBJ2-7 | few | TRBV20-1
TGCAGCGTTGAAGCGGACAGGGGTGGCTACGAGCAGTACTTC | CSVEADRGGYEQYF | TRBD1 | TRBJ2-7 | once | TRBV29-1
TGCGCCAGCAGCCCCCGGGATAGCGGGGGTACGCAGTATTTT | CASSPRDSGGTQYF | TRBD2 | TRBJ2-3 | few | TRBV4-1
TGTGCCAGCACATATCGGGAACGGGGCCTTCCTACCAATGAGCAGTTCTTC | CASTYRERGLPTNEQFF | NA | TRBJ2-1 | once | TRBV2
TGTGCCAGCAGCCTCGGGACAGGGGGGACAGAAGAGACCCAGTACTTC | CASSLGTGGTEETQYF | TRBD1 | TRBJ2-5 | NA | TRBV7-9
TGTGCCAGCAGTCCTAGCAAAGCCGGGGAGCTGTTTTTT | CASSPSKAGELFF | NA | TRBJ2-2 | NA | TRBV28
TGTGCCAGCAGTCCCCCCAACGCAGGGGCTAACAATGAGCAGTTCTTC | CASSPPNAGANNEQFF | NA | TRBJ2-1 | NA | TRBV12-3/TRBV12-4
TGCGCCAGCAGCTCCGGACAGGGTAGGTATACTGAAGCTTTCTTT | CASSSGQGRYTEAFF | TRBD1 | TRBJ1-1 | NA | TRBV4-1
TGCGCCAGCAGCTTGACGGGTTATAATGAAAAACTGTTTTTT | CASSLTGYNEKLFF | NA | TRBJ1-4 | NA | TRBV5-1
TGTGCCAGCAGCGCGGGGCGCATGCTAAATGAAAAAATGTTTTTT | CASSAGRMLNEKMFF | NA | TRBJ1-4 | few | TRBV3-1
TGTGCCAGCAGCACACGACTAGAAATTGGGTCGGAGGGGGAGCAGTTCTTC | CASSTRLEIGSEGEQFF | NA | TRBJ2-1 | NA | TRBV7-6
TGCGCCAGCACGGACGTCCCAGACGAGCAGTACTTC | CASTDVPDEQYF | NA | TRBJ2-7 | few | TRBV10-2
TGTGCCAGCAGCCGAACTACTAGCGGACACTACAATGAGCAGTTCTTC | CASSRTTSGHYNEQFF | TRBD2 | TRBJ2-1 | many | TRBV3-1
TGTGCCAGCAGCTCCACCGGGACAGGCGGTGGTTACACAGATACGCAGTATTTT | CASSSTGTGGGYTDTQYF | TRBD1 | TRBJ2-3 | few | TRBV7-3
TGTGCCAGCACTACCTCCGGGACAGTGAACACCGGGGAGCTGTTTTTT | CASTTSGTVNTGELFF | TRBD1 | TRBJ2-2 | NA | TRBV6-6
TGTGCCAGCAGTTTATCGCCGGGTCCCTACGAGCAGTACTTC | CASSLSPGPYEQYF | NA | TRBJ2-7 | few | TRBV27